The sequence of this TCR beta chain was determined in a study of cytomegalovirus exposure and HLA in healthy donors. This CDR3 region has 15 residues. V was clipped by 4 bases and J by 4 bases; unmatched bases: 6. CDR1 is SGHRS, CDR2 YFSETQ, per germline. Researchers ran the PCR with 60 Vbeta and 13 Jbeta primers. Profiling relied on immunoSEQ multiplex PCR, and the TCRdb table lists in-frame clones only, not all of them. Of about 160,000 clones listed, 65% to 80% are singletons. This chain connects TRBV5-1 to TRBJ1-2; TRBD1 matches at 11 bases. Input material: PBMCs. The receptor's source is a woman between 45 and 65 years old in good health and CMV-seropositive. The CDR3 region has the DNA TGCGCCAGCAGCCCGGACAGGGGGCTATCCTATGGCTACACCTTC. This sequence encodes CASSPDRGLSYGYTF. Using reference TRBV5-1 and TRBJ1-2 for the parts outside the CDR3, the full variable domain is KAGVTQTPRYLIKTRGQQVTLSCSPISGHRSVSWYQQTPGQGLQFLFEYFSETQRNKGNFPGRFSGRQFSNSRSEMNVSTLELGDSALYLCASSPDRGLSYGYTFGSGTRLTVV.